The clone carrying this TCR beta chain came up once. TCRdb's copy holds only in-frame clones and misses some; the assay was immunoSEQ multiplex PCR. The sample shows around 100,000 clones, around 88% of them seen only once. The data belong to a study of control samples from healthy donors and cancer patients. The CDR3 extends over 16 amino acids. The V and J ends lost 3 bases and 3 bases, in that order; junction bases with no gene match: 6. Germline V gene data show CDR1 as MGHRA and CDR2 as YSYEKL. The sequenced material came from PBMCs. The chain recombines TRBV4-1 with TRBJ1-5; 9 bases align to TRBD1. The TCR sequence derives from a man between 60 and 70 years old with lung cancer. The CDR3 DNA reads TGCGCCAGCAGCCAGCAACAGGGGGCGGTCAATCAGCCCCAGCATTTT. Translating it yields CASSQQQGAVNQPQHF.